This TCR beta chain was sequenced for a study of Ad26.COV2.S vaccination and SARS-CoV-2 variants. Points from the study as a whole: Breadth and depth estimates from TCRs may understate total T cell responses.

Regarding this clone: The target antigen is unknown.

Treatment of the sample: around 19 received Ad26.COV2.S at low or high dose, single or two shots; about 5 received placebo; per-sample allocation not given. Following the first vaccine or placebo injection, samples were taken on day 63. Here immunoSEQ multiplex PCR was the method, and the copy in TCRdb shows in-frame clones only, minus some. The sample consists of a few hundred thousand clones, approximately 88% of them appearing once. This receptor was taken from a person between 18 and 65 years old who received the Ad26.COV2.S COVID-19 vaccine or a placebo. The sample in question was peripheral blood, obtained in a trial of Ad26.COV2.S vaccine versus placebo.

As DNA, the CDR3 is TGTGCCAGCAGCCCTGCGATGGGGTCCGGGGAGCTGTTTTTT. Protein sequence: CASSPAMGSGELFF. The chain is built from TRBV11-2 and TRBJ2-2; no reliable D call. V shed 5 bases and J shed 6 bases, with 13 bases lying between them. Germline CDR1 is SGHAT and CDR2 is FQNNGV. This CDR3 has 14 amino acids.